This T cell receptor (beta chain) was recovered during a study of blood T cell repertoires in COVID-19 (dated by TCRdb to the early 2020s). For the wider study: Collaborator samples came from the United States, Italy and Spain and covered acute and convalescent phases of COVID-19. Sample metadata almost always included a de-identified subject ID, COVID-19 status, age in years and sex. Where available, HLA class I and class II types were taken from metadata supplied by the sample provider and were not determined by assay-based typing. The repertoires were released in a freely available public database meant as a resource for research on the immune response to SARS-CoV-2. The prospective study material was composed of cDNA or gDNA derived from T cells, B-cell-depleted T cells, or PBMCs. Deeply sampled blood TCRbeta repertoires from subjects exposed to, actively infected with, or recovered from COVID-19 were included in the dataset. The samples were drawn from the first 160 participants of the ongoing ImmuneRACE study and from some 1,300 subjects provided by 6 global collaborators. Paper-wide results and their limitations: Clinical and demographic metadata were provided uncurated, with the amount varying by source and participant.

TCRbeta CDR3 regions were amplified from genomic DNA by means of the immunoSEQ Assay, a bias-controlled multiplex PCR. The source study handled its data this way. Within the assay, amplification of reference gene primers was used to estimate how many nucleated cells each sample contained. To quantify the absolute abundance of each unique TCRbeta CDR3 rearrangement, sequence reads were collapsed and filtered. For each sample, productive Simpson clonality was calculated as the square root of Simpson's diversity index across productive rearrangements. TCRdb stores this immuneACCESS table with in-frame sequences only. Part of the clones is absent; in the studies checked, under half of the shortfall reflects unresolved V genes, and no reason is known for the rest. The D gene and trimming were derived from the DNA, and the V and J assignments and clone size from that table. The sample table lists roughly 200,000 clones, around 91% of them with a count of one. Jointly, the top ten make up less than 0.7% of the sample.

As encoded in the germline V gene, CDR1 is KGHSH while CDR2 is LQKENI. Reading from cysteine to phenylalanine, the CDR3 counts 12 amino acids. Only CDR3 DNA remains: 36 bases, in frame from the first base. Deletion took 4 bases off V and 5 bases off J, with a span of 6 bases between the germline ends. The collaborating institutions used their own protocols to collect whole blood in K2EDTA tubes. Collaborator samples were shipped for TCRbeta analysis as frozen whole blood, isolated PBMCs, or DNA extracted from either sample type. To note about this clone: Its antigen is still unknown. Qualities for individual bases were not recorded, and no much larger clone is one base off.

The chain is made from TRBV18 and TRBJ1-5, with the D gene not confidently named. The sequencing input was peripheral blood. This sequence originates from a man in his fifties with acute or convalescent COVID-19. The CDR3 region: CASSLLDQPQHF. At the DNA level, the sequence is TGTGCCAGCTCACTACTGGATCAGCCCCAGCATTTT.